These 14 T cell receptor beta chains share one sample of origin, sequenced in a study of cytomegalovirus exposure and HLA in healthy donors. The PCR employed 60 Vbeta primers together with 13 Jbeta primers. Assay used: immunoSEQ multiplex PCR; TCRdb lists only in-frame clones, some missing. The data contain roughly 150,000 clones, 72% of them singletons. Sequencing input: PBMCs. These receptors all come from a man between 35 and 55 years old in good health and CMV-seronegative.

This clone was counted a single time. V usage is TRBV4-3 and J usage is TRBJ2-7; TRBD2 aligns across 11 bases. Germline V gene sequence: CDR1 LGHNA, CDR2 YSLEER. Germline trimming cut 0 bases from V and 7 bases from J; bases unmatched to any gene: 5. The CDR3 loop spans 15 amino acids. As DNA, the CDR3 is TGCGCCAGCAGCCAAGATTTAGCGGGAGGGCGGGAGCAGTACTTC. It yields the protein CASSQDLAGGREQYF.

CDR3 loop: CASSSQGYTEAFF. CDR3 nucleotide sequence: TGTGCCAGCTCATCACAGGGGTACACTGAAGCTTTCTTT. This rearrangement joins TRBV18 to TRBJ1-1; 7 nucleotides line up with TRBD1. J was trimmed by 3 bases and V by 5 bases; bases with no gene match: 3. Looked up from germline, CDR1 is KGHSH and CDR2 is LQKENI. The CDR3 is made up of 13 amino acids.

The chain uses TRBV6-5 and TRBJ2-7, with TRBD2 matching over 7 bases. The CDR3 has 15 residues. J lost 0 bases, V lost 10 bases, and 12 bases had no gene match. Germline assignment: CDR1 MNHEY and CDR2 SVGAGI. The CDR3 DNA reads TGTGCCACCTCCTCCCCTAGCGGAAGCTCCTACGAGCAGTACTTC. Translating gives CATSSPSGSSYEQYF.

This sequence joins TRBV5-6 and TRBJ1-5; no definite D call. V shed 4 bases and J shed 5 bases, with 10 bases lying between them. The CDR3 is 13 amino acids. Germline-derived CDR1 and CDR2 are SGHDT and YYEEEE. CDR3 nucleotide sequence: TGTGCCAGCAGCGACACCCCCGATCAGCCCCAGCATTTT. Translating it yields CASSDTPDQPQHF.

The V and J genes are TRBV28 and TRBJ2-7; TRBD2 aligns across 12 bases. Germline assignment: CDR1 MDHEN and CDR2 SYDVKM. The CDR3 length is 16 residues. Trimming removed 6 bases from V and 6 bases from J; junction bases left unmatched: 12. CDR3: CASSLPASGRAPEQYF. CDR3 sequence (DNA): TGTGCCAGCAGCCTCCCTGCTAGCGGGAGGGCCCCCGAGCAGTACTTC.

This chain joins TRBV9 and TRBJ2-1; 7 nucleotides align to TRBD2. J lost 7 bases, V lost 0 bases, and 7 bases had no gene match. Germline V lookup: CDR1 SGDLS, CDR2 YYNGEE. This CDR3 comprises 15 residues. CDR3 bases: TGTGCCAGCAGCGTAGAGGGTCTAGCGGCGAATGAGCAGTTCTTC. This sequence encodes CASSVEGLAANEQFF. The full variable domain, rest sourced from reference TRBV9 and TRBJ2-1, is DSGVTQTPKHLITATGQRVTLRCSPRSGDLSVYWYQQSLDQGLQFLIQYYNGEERAKGNILERFSAQQFPDLHSELNLSSLELGDSALYFCASSVEGLAANEQFFGPGTRLTVL.

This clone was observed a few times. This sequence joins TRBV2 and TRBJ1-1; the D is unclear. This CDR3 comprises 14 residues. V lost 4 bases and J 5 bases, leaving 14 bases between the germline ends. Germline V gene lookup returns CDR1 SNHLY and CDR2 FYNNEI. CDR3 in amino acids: CASSVLQLGTEAFF. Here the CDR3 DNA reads TGTGCCAGCAGTGTTCTACAGTTAGGAACTGAAGCTTTCTTT.

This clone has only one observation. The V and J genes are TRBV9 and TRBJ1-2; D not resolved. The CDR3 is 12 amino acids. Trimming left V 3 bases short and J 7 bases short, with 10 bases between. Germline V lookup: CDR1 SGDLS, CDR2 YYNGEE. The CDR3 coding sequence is TGTGCCAGCAGCGGGAACAGTGGTGGCTACACCTTC. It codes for CASSGNSGGYTF. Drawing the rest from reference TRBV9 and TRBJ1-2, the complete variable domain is DSGVTQTPKHLITATGQRVTLRCSPRSGDLSVYWYQQSLDQGLQFLIQYYNGEERAKGNILERFSAQQFPDLHSELNLSSLELGDSALYFCASSGNSGGYTFGSGTRLTVV.

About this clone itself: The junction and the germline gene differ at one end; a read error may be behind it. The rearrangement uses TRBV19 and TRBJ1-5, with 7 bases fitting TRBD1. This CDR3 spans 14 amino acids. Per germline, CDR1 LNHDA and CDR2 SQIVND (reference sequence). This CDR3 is CASSMGQLVRSQNF. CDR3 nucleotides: TGTGCCAGTAGTATGGGACAGTTGGTGAGATCCCAGAATTTT.

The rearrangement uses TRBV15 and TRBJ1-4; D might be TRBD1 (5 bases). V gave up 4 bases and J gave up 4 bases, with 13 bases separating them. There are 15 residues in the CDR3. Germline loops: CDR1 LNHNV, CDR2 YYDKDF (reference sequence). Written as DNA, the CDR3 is TGTGCCACCAGCATTTTCAACAGGTTTAATGAAAAACTGTTTTTT. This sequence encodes CATSIFNRFNEKLFF.

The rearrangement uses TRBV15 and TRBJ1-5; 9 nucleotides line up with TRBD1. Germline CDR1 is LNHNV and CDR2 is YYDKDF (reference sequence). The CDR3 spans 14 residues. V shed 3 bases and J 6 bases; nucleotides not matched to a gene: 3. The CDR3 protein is CATSRDRGLQPQHF. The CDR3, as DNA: TGTGCCACCAGCAGGGACAGGGGACTTCAGCCCCAGCATTTT. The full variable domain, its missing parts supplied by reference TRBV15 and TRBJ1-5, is DAMVIQNPRYQVTQFGKPVTLSCSQTLNHNVMYWYQQKSSQAPKLLFHYYDKDFNNEADTPDNFQSRRPNTSFCFLDIRSPGLGDTAMYLCATSRDRGLQPQHFGDGTRLSIL.

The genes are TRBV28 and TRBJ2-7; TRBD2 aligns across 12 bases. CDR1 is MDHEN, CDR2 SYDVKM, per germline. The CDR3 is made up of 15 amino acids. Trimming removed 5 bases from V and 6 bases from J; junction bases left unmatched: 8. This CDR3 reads CASSPGLAGGTEQYF. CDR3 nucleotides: TGTGCCAGCAGTCCGGGGCTAGCGGGAGGGACCGAGCAGTACTTC.

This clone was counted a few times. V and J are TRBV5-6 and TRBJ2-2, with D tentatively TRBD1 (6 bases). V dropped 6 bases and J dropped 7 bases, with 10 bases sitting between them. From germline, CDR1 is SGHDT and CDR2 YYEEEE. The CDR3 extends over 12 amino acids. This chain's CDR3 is CASNRVGGELFF. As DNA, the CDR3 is TGTGCCAGCAACAGGGTCGGCGGGGAGCTGTTTTTT.

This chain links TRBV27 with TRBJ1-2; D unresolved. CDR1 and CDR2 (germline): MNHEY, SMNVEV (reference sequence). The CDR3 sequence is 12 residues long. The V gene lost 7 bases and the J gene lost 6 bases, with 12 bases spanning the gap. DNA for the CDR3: TGTGCCAGCATGGGAGGGTATCATGGCTACACCTTC. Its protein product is CASMGGYHGYTF.